Here is one T cell receptor beta chain with its context. Its antigen specificity is not known. No per-base quality is available; no much larger clone lies one base away. Including the terminal cysteine and phenylalanine, the CDR3 comprises 18 residues. Only the CDR3 part of the read is kept: 54 bases, read in frame from the first base. CDR1 and CDR2 were assigned from the germline V gene as SGHVS and FNYEAQ. V loses 1 base at its end and J loses 5 bases; junction bases beyond the gene matches: 14. This sample is drawn from a study of control samples from healthy donors and cancer patients (dated by TCRdb to the early 2020s). Libraries were made using the immunoSEQ multiplex PCR assay. The table was pulled from immuneACCESS by TCRdb, which kept in-frame rearrangements only. Such tables lose some clones; where checked, under half of the loss comes from unresolved V genes, and the rest has no known cause. This sample holds approximately 170,000 clones; around 90% were observed only once. The biggest ten clones account for roughly 5.3% of the sample.

Recombination linked TRBV7-6 to TRBJ2-5; 9 middle bases align to TRBD2. The sample was blood. This sequence was found in a woman in her twenties or thirties in good health. The sequenced DNA is TGTGCCAGCAGCTTAGTCTACCGTGGCGGGGGGGCCTCTGAGACCCAGTACTTC. This sequence encodes CASSLVYRGGGASETQYF. The entire variable domain, with the stretches around the CDR3 drawn from the reference TRBV7-6 and TRBJ2-5 proteins, is GAGVSQSPRYKVTKRGQDVALRCDPISGHVSLYWYRQALGQGPEFLTYFNYEAQQDKSGLPNDRFSAERPEGSISTLTIQRTEQRDSAMYRCASSLVYRGGGASETQYFGPGTRLLVL.